This T cell receptor beta chain was recorded in a study of T-cell reconstitution after alpha-beta-depleted transplantation in children. This clonotype occurred many times. The CDR3 runs 13 residues. The germline V gene has CDR1 GTSNPN and CDR2 SVGIG (reference sequence). Unique molecular identifiers were built into the TCRbeta library. Using its own MiXCR run on the PCR reads, TCRdb lists one record per CDR3 protein. The sample carries 190,000 or so distinct CDR3 sequences, 14% to 15% recorded once. The sequence was obtained from a human donor who donated a stem cell graft to a child with acute lymphoblastic leukemia. The sequenced sample was PBMCs from the stem cell graft donor, obtained from the stem cell graft. The rearrangement links TRBV30 to TRBJ2-7; TRBD1 matches at 11 bases. CDR3 sequence (DNA): TGTGTACTGTCCAAAGGGACAGGGGGCGAGCAGTACTTC. Translating it yields CVLSKGTGGEQYF.